This record covers a single TCR beta chain. The sample belongs to a study of blood T cell repertoires in COVID-19. At the level of the study: Researchers got acute and convalescent COVID-19 samples from the United States, Italy and Spain. Sample material is recorded as cDNA or gDNA derived from T cells, B-cell-depleted T cells, or PBMCs.

Trimming pared 4 bases from V and 10 bases from J, leaving 13 bases between. Germline CDR1 and CDR2: MGHDK and SYGVNS. CDR3 length: 12 residues. Sequencing was performed with immunoSEQ multiplex PCR; in TCRdb, only in-frame clones are kept and a portion is missing. The sample lists over 350,000 clones; roughly 90% were seen once. Specimen: PBMCs or T cells enriched from blood (not recorded which). The rearrangement uses TRBV25-1 and TRBJ2-5; a possible D gene is TRBD2 (7 bases). The clonotype comes from a young woman with acute COVID-19. CDR3 residues: CASSGGGFLQYF. CDR3 DNA: TGTGCCAGCAGTGGCGGGGGCTTTCTCCAGTACTTC.